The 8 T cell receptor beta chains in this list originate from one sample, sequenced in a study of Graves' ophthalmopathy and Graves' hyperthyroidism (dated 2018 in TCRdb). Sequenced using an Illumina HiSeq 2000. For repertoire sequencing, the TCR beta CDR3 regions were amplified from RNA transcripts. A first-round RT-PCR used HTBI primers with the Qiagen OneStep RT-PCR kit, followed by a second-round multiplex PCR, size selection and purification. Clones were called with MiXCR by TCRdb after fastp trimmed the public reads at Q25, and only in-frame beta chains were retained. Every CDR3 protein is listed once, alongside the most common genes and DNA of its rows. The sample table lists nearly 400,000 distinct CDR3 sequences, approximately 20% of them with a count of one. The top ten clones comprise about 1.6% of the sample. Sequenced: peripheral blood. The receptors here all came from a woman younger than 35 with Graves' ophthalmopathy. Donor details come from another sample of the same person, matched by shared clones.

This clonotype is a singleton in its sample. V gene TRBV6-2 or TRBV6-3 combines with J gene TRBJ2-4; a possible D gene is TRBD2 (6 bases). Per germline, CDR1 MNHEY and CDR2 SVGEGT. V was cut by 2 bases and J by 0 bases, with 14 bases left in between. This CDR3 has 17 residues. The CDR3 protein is CASSYGLATIAKNIQYF. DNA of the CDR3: TGTGCCAGCAGTTACGGTCTAGCGACGATAGCCAAAAACATTCAGTACTTC.

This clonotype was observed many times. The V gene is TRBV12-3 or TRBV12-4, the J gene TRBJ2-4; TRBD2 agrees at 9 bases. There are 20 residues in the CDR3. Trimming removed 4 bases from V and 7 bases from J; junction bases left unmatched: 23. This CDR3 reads CASSSWGVTSGRDGRNIQYF. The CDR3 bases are TGTGCCAGCAGTTCTTGGGGGGTCACTAGCGGGCGGGATGGGAGGAACATTCAGTACTTC.

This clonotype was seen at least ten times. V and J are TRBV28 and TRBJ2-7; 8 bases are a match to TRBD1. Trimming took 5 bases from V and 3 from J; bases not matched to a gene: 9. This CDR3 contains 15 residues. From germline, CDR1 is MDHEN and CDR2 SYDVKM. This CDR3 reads CASSLPATGGYEQYF. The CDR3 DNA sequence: TGTGCCAGCAGTCTTCCGGCCACAGGGGGCTACGAGCAGTACTTC. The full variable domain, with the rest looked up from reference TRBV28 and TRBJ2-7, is DVKVTQSSRYLVKRTGEKVFLECVQDMDHENMFWYRQDPGLGLRLIYFSYDVKMKEKGDIPEGYSVSREKKERFSLILESASTNQTSMYLCASSLPATGGYEQYFGPGTRLTVT.

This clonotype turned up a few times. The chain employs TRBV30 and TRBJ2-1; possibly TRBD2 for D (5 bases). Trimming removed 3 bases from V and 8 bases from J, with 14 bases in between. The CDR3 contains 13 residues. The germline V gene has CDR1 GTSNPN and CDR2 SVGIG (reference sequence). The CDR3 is CAWRGGFWDEQFF. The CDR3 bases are TGTGCCTGGAGGGGCGGGTTCTGGGATGAGCAGTTCTTC.

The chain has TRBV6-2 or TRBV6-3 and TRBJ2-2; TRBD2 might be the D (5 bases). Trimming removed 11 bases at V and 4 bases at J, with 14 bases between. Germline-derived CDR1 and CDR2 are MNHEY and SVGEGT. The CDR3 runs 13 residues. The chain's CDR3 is CAHRTRPTGELFF. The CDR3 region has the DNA TGTGCCCATAGAACTAGACCCACCGGGGAGCTGTTTTTT.

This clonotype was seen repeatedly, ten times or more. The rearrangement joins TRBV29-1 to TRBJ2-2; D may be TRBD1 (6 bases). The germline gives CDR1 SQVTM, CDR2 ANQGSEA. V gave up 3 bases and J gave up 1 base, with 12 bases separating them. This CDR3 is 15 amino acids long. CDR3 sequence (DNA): TGCAGCGTTGAGCCGGAAGGGGGGAACACCGGGGAGCTGTTTTTT. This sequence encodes CSVEPEGGNTGELFF.

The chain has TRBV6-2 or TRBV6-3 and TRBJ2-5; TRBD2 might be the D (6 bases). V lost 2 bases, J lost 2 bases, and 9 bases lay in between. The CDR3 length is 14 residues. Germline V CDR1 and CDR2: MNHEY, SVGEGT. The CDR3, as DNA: TGTGCCAGCAGTTACAGGGAGGTGCAAGAGACCCAGTACTTC. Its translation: CASSYREVQETQYF.

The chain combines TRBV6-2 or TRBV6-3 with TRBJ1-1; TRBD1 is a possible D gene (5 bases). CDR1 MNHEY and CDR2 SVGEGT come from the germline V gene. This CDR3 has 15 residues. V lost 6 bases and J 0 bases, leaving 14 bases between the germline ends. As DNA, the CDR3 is TGTGCCAGCAGCCAGCAGGGTTTCATGAACACTGAAGCTTTCTTT. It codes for CASSQQGFMNTEAFF.